This TCR beta chain was sequenced in a study of OX40 agonist ivuxolimab in advanced cancers. Study-level information: Patients receiving dose escalation had hepatocellular carcinoma, melanoma, renal cell or head and neck cancer. Those enrolled were 82.7% male, with a mean age of about 66 years and ages from about 20 to 79.

To note about this clone: Its antigen is undetermined.

The CDR3 is 14 residues long. The germline V gene has CDR1 SGHTA and CDR2 FQGNSA. V was trimmed by 6 bases and J by 5 bases, leaving 16 bases between them. Measured with immunoSEQ multiplex PCR; TCRdb has only the in-frame clones, and not every one. The sample yields around 30,000 clones, about four fifths seen once. Study conclusions and caveats: The investigators did not determine what antigen specificity the expanded peripheral T cells had.

Sampling times: baseline, cycle 4 day 1, cycle 7 day 1. Sequencing used CD4+ or CD8+ T cells sorted from blood, obtained in a trial of the OX40 agonist ivuxolimab. The sequence was collected from an adult with an advanced solid tumor such as melanoma, head and neck, liver or kidney cancer. The chain has TRBV7-2 and TRBJ2-5; D possibly corresponds to TRBD2 (6 bases). CDR3 DNA: TGTGCCAGCAGTAGCCGGGGAGGACGCGAGACCCAGTACTTC. Its translation is CASSSRGGRETQYF.